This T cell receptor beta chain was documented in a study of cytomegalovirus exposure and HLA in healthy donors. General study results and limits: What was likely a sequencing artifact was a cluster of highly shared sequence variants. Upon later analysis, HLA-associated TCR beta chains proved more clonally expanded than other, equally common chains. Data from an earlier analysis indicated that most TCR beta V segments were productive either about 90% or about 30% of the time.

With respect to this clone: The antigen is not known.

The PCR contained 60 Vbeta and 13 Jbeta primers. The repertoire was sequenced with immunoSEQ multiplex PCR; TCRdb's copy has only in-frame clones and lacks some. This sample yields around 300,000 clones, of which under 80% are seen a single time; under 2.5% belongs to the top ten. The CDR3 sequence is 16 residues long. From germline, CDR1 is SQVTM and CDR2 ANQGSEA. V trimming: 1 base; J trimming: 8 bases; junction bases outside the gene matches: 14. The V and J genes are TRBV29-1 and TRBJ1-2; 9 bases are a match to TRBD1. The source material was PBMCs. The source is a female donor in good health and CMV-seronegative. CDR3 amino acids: CSVEGEGSGQGKGYTF. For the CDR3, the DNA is TGCAGCGTTGAAGGGGAGGGCTCCGGACAGGGGAAGGGCTACACCTTC.